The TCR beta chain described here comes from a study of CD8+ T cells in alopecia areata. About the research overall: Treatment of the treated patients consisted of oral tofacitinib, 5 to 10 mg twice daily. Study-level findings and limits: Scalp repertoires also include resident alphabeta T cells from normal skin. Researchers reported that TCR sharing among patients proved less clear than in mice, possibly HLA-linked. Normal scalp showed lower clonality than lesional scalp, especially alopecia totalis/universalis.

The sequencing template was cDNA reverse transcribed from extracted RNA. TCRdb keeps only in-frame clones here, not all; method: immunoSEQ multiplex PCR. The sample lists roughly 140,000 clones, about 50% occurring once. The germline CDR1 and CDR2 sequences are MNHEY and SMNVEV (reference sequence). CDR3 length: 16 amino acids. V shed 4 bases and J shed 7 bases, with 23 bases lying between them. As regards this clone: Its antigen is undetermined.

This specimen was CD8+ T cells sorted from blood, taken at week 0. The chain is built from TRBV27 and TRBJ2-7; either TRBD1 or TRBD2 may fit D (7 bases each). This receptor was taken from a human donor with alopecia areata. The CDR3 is CASSSTPPTGRVEQYF. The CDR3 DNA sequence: TGTGCCAGCAGTTCGACACCACCGACAGGGAGGGTGGAGCAGTACTTC.